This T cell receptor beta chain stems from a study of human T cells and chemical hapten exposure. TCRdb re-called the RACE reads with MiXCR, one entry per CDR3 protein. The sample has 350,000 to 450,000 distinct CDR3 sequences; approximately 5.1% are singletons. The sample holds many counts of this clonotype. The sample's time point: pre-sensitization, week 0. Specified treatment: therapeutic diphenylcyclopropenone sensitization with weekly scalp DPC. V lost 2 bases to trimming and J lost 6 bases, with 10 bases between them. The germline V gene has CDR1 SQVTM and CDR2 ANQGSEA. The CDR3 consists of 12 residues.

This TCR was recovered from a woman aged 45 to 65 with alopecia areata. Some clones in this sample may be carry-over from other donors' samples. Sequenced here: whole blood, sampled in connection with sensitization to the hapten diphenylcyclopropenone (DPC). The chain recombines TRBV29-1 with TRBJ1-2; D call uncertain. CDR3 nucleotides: TGCAGCGTTGAACTGGGGAGAGATGGCTACACCTTC. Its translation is CSVELGRDGYTF.